The 26 T cell receptor beta chains below come from one sample, sequenced in a study of regulatory T cells in long-lasting Graves disease (dated by TCRdb to about 2021). What this sample's time point label stands for: newly diagnosed GD, antithyroid drugs for less than 3 months. RNA was extracted from PBMCs in TRIzol for both TCR sequencing and RNA sequencing. Libraries were made using multiplex PCR. This sample was sequenced with an Illumina HiSeq 4000. To build TCR beta libraries, CDR3 regions were amplified by Arm-PCR using iRepertoire HTBI primers. TCRdb passed the public sequencing reads through fastp at Q25 and MiXCR, retaining productive beta sequences. For every CDR3 protein sequence, its rows merge into one entry that carries the most common genes and DNA. For this sample there are some 220,000 distinct CDR3 sequences; roughly a fifth appear just once. The ten largest clonotypes hold approximately 12% of the sample.

The same sample was also studied in work on T cells in Graves' hyperthyroidism and ophthalmopathy.

This sample comprised peripheral blood mononuclear cells (PBMCs), obtained at new diagnosis, from a patient treated with antithyroid drugs. The receptors were gathered from a woman aged 25 to 39 with Graves disease. Donor details come from another sample of the same person, matched by shared clones.

This clonotype was detected only once. The CDR3 does not end in the conserved phenylalanine or tryptophan, so this is likely a read error. The J gene is TRBJ2-7, the V gene TRBV18; D not certain. This CDR3 has 14 amino acids. The germline V gene has CDR1 KGHSH and CDR2 LQKENI. V lost 0 bases and J 3 bases, leaving 9 bases between the germline ends. Here the CDR3 reads CASSPPILGYEQYL. CDR3 DNA: TGTGCCAGCTCACCACCGATCCTAGGCTACGAGCAGTACCTC.

This chain connects TRBV2 to TRBJ1-1, with D unclear. CDR1 is SNHLY, CDR2 FYNNEI, per germline. Trimming cost V 4 bases and J 2 bases, with 11 bases left between them. The CDR3 totals 14 residues. The chain's CDR3 is CASSAGLENTEAFF. The CDR3 bases are TGTGCCAGCAGTGCCGGGCTCGAAAACACTGAAGCTTTCTTT. The full variable domain, with the rest looked up from reference TRBV2 and TRBJ1-1, is EPEVTQTPSHQVTQMGQEVILRCVPISNHLYFYWYRQILGQKVEFLVSFYNNEISEKSEIFDDQFSVERPDGSNFTLKIRSTKLEDSAMYFCASSAGLENTEAFFGQGTRLTVV.

This clonotype showed up just a few times. This sequence joins TRBV27 and TRBJ1-5, with a tentative D call TRBD1 (5 bases). V gave up 6 bases and J gave up 6 bases, with 18 bases separating them. Germline loops: CDR1 MNHEY, CDR2 SMNVEV (reference sequence). The CDR3 spans 15 residues. The CDR3 reads CASSPDSPQGQPQHF. The CDR3 coding sequence is TGTGCCAGCAGCCCCGACAGCCCTCAGGGTCAGCCCCAGCATTTT.

V gene TRBV27 combines with J gene TRBJ2-7, with 9 nucleotides matching TRBD2. Germline V gene sequence: CDR1 MNHEY, CDR2 SMNVEV (reference sequence). The J segment lost 3 bases and the V segment lost 2 bases, leaving 8 bases of the junction unmatched. This CDR3 region has 16 residues. The CDR3 is CASSLNGREGLYEQYF. The CDR3 DNA reads as TGTGCCAGCAGTTTAAATGGGCGGGAGGGCCTCTACGAGCAGTACTTC.

This clonotype was counted between two and nine times. Given a much more abundant clone one base away, this may be a read error. This chain links TRBV7-9 with TRBJ2-1; TRBD2 matches 10 bases. CDR1 and CDR2 (germline): SEHNR, FQNEAQ (reference sequence). This CDR3 spans 15 amino acids. V gave up 2 bases and J gave up 3 bases; unmatched junction bases: 1. The CDR3: CASSLLAGDYNEQFF. The CDR3 DNA reads TGTGCCAGCAGCTTACTAGCGGGGGACTACAATGAGCAGTTCTTC.

At least ten counts were recorded for this clonotype. In nucleotides, the CDR3 is TGTGCCAGCATCCCGGGCTCCTATAATTCACCCCTCCACTTT. Amino acid sequence: CASIPGSYNSPLHF. The chain is built from TRBV2 and TRBJ1-6, with D unclear. The germline V gene has CDR1 SNHLY and CDR2 FYNNEI. Trimming left V 7 bases short and J 0 bases short, with 7 bases between. This CDR3 comprises 14 residues.

This clonotype was picked up many times. This chain uses TRBV7-2 with TRBJ2-5; no definite D call. Germline CDR1 and CDR2: SGHTA and FQGNSA. Trimming cost V 4 bases and J 5 bases, with 17 bases left between them. CDR3 size: 15 residues. This CDR3 is CASSSRAPGRETQYF. The CDR3 nucleotides are TGTGCCAGCAGCTCCCGGGCCCCTGGCAGGGAGACCCAGTACTTC. Full variable domain (missing parts from reference TRBV7-2 and TRBJ2-5): GAGVSQSPSNKVTEKGKDVELRCDPISGHTALYWYRQSLGQGLEFLIYFQGNSAPDKSGLPSDRFSAERTGGSVSTLTIQRTQQEDSAVYLCASSSRAPGRETQYFGPGTRLLVL.

Comment on this clonotype: A far larger clone is one base from this, pointing to a likely read error. The V and J genes are TRBV6-2 or TRBV6-3 and TRBJ2-4; the D gene is possibly TRBD2 (6 bases). V dropped 6 bases and J dropped 3 bases, with 15 bases sitting between them. This CDR3 comprises 15 residues. Germline assignment: CDR1 MNHEY and CDR2 SVGEGT. The CDR3 spells CASRGTSSVKNIQYF. The CDR3 DNA sequence: TGTGCCAGCAGGGGAACTAGCTCAGTCAAAAACATTCAGTACTTC.

This clonotype was counted ten times or more. The chain links TRBV15 to TRBJ1-1; 7 bases align to TRBD1. V gave up 5 bases and J gave up 11 bases; unmatched junction bases: 14. Germline values: CDR1 LNHNV, CDR2 YYDKDF (reference sequence). This CDR3 region has 14 residues. CDR3 sequence: CATSGPGQKRGAFF. The CDR3 DNA reads TGTGCCACCAGCGGGCCGGGACAGAAAAGGGGGGCTTTCTTT. Combining the CDR3 with reference TRBV15 and TRBJ1-1 gives the whole variable domain DAMVIQNPRYQVTQFGKPVTLSCSQTLNHNVMYWYQQKSSQAPKLLFHYYDKDFNNEADTPDNFQSRRPNTSFCFLDIRSPGLGDTAMYLCATSGPGQKRGAFFGQGTRLTVV.

This clonotype was found many times. This chain uses TRBV20-1 with TRBJ1-2; 11 nucleotides align to TRBD1. V was pared by 0 bases and J by 4 bases, with 4 bases of the junction left unmatched. Germline CDR1 and CDR2: DFQATT and SNEGSKA (reference sequence). The CDR3 extends over 15 amino acids. This CDR3 reads CSAREGGQGGYGYTF. Written as DNA, the CDR3 is TGCAGTGCTAGAGAAGGGGGACAGGGGGGCTATGGCTACACCTTC.

The table lists this clonotype with many counts. The chain links TRBV12-3 or TRBV12-4 to TRBJ1-2; a possible D gene is TRBD1 (5 bases). CDR3 size: 18 residues. V was shortened by 3 bases and J by 4 bases, with 24 bases between the two germline ends. The CDR3 bases are TGTGCCAGCAGTTTGACGCGCGTGGGGGGAAGGGGTTTCTATGGCTACACCTTC. This codes for CASSLTRVGGRGFYGYTF.

This clonotype showed up many times. For the CDR3, the DNA is TGCGCCAGCAGCTACGCTACAGAAGCCAAAAACATTCAGTACTTC. This encodes CASSYATEAKNIQYF. The chain has TRBV5-1 and TRBJ2-4; no clear D gene. V was shortened by 3 bases and J by 0 bases, with 10 bases between the two germline ends. CDR1 and CDR2 (germline): SGHRS, YFSETQ. This CDR3 comprises 15 residues.

This clonotype has ten or more counts. The J gene is TRBJ2-3, the V gene TRBV11-2; 8 positions agree with TRBD2. This CDR3 is 19 amino acids long. Germline V lookup: CDR1 SGHAT, CDR2 FQNNGV. The junction had 14 bases not matched to a gene; V was cut back by 1 base and J by 2 bases. For the CDR3, the DNA is TGTGCCAGCAGCTTAGGCGTTCCCCTAGCGGGCACGTCCACAGATACGCAGTATTTT. It specifies CASSLGVPLAGTSTDTQYF.

This clonotype was observed many times. The chain is built from TRBV24-1 and TRBJ2-3, with 12 bases identical to TRBD2. Germline CDR1 and CDR2: KGHDR and SFDVKD. The CDR3 is 16 amino acids. The ends lost 4 bases at V and 4 bases at J; junction bases unmatched: 5. The CDR3 region has the DNA TGTGCCACCAGTGAGGTGACTAGCGGGAGATCAGATACGCAGTATTTT. This encodes CATSEVTSGRSDTQYF.

The table lists this clonotype with many counts. The gene calls are TRBV5-1 and TRBJ2-3; 8 nucleotides align to TRBD2. The CDR3 is 16 amino acids. The junction had 13 bases not matched to a gene; V was cut back by 4 bases and J by 6 bases. Germline V gene sequence: CDR1 SGHRS, CDR2 YFSETQ. CDR3 bases: TGCGCCAGCAGCCCTTCGGCGGGAGGCCGGGGGGATACGCAGTATTTT. Translated, it gives CASSPSAGGRGDTQYF.

The V call is TRBV28, the J call TRBJ2-3; D unresolved. V was cut by 3 bases and J by 1 base, with 8 bases left in between. Germline V CDR1 and CDR2: MDHEN, SYDVKM. This CDR3 spans 14 amino acids. The CDR3 bases are TGTGCCAGCAGTTTTTCATACGGCACAGATACGCAGTATTTT. Amino acids: CASSFSYGTDTQYF.

This clonotype was seen a few times. Germline and junction disagree at one end, which may indicate a read error. The rearrangement links TRBV7-3 to TRBJ2-3; 8 bases are shared with TRBD2. The CDR3 spans 15 residues. CDR1 SGHTA and CDR2 FQGTGA come from the germline V gene. The CDR3 DNA reads as TGTGCCAGCAGCCCTTTCTGGACTAGCAAAGATACGCAGTATTTT. Protein sequence: CASSPFWTSKDTQYF.

This clonotype showed up many times. This chain joins TRBV9 and TRBJ2-5; TRBD1 aligns across 9 bases. The CDR3 is 15 residues long. The germline gives CDR1 SGDLS, CDR2 YYNGEE. The V and J ends lost 4 bases and 5 bases, in that order; junction bases with no gene match: 9. This chain's CDR3 is CASSPRTGEVETQYF. In DNA form, the CDR3 reads TGTGCCAGCAGCCCAAGGACAGGGGAGGTGGAGACCCAGTACTTC.

The rearrangement uses TRBV25-1 and TRBJ2-7; 11 bases map to TRBD1. CDR3 length equals 17 residues. CDR1 is MGHDK, CDR2 SYGVNS, per germline. V gave up 1 base and J gave up 7 bases; unmatched junction bases: 12. The CDR3: CASSEWGHGTGGVEQYF. The CDR3 nucleotides are TGTGCCAGCAGTGAATGGGGACACGGGACAGGGGGTGTTGAGCAGTACTTC.

Many counts were recorded for this clonotype. The gene calls are TRBV2 and TRBJ2-1; D may be TRBD2 (6 bases). V was clipped by 3 bases and J by 4 bases, with 13 bases between them. From germline, CDR1 is SNHLY and CDR2 FYNNEI. This CDR3 comprises 15 residues. The CDR3 sequence: CASSDRETVYNEQFF. CDR3 DNA: TGTGCCAGCAGTGACCGGGAGACAGTATACAATGAGCAGTTCTTC.

The CDR3 spells CASSLAAGVVNEQYF. The CDR3, as DNA: TGTGCCAGCAGCTTGGCGGCGGGAGTTGTAAACGAGCAGTACTTC. V and J are TRBV5-4 and TRBJ2-7; the match to TRBD2 covers 7 bases. The CDR3 is made up of 15 amino acids. With 0 bases clipped from V and 5 bases from J, the junction kept 8 bases outside the gene matches. CDR1 and CDR2 (germline): SGHNT, YYREEE (reference sequence).

The chain has TRBV2 and TRBJ2-7; 10 positions agree with TRBD2. This CDR3 is 13 amino acids long. The V gene's germline CDR1 is SNHLY and CDR2 FYNNEI. The ends lost 8 bases at V and 3 bases at J; junction bases unmatched: 4. CDR3: CASLGLADYEQYF. The DNA for the CDR3 is TGTGCCAGCCTAGGACTAGCGGACTACGAGCAGTACTTC.

This clonotype was seen repeatedly, ten times or more. The CDR3 is CASSRQGANTGELFF. The CDR3, as DNA: TGTGCCAGCAGTCGACAGGGGGCGAACACCGGGGAGCTGTTTTTT. The chain joins TRBV2 to TRBJ2-2, with 9 bases lining up with TRBD1. Germline V lookup: CDR1 SNHLY, CDR2 FYNNEI. The CDR3 contains 15 residues. Trimming removed 5 bases from V and 0 bases from J; junction bases left unmatched: 1. The full variable domain, rest sourced from reference TRBV2 and TRBJ2-2, is EPEVTQTPSHQVTQMGQEVILRCVPISNHLYFYWYRQILGQKVEFLVSFYNNEISEKSEIFDDQFSVERPDGSNFTLKIRSTKLEDSAMYFCASSRQGANTGELFFGEGSRLTVL.

At least ten counts were recorded for this clonotype. The chain couples TRBV3-1 to TRBJ2-2; D is undetermined. From germline, CDR1 is LGHDT and CDR2 YNNKEL (reference sequence). The CDR3 loop spans 16 amino acids. V lost 2 bases, J lost 7 bases, and 17 bases lay in between. CDR3 nucleotides: TGTGCCAGCAGCCAATTTCTAGGTCGGCTCGGCGGGGAGCTGTTTTTT. It codes for CASSQFLGRLGGELFF. The complete variable domain, with remaining parts taken from reference TRBV3-1 and TRBJ2-2, reads DTAVSQTPKYLVTQMGNDKSIKCEQNLGHDTMYWYKQDSKKFLKIMFSYNNKELIINETVPNRFSPKSPDKAHLNLHINSLELGDSAVYFCASSQFLGRLGGELFFGEGSRLTVL.

This clonotype has just a few counts. The chain carries TRBV19 and TRBJ2-3; D possibly corresponds to TRBD1 (5 bases). Germline V lookup: CDR1 LNHDA, CDR2 SQIVND (reference sequence). The CDR3 totals 14 residues. The V end lost 5 bases, the J end lost 1 base, and 10 bases lay between the germline ends. CDR3 residues: CASSYQGRTDTQYF. As DNA, the CDR3 is TGTGCCAGTAGTTACCAGGGTCGCACAGATACGCAGTATTTT.

The chain couples TRBV5-4 to TRBJ2-3, with 7 bases aligning to TRBD2. V lost 2 bases to trimming and J lost 11 bases; unmatched junction nucleotides: 2. The CDR3 covers 11 residues. CDR1 SGHNT and CDR2 YYREEE come from the germline V gene (reference sequence). The CDR3 sequence: CASSFGGRQYF. Written as DNA, the CDR3 is TGTGCCAGCAGCTTTGGCGGGAGGCAGTATTTT.